Shown below are 10 T cell receptor beta chains from a single sample sequenced in a study of blood T cell repertoires in COVID-19. Only in-frame clones appear in the TCRdb table, and some are missing; sequencing was by immunoSEQ multiplex PCR. The data contain 260,000 or so clones, approximately 86% of them seen just once; the ten biggest clones take up roughly 9.1%. Sequencing was carried out using peripheral blood. The receptors shown here come from a man between 18 and 35 years old with active or convalescent COVID-19.

The chain carries TRBV7-8 and TRBJ2-5; 7 nucleotides line up with TRBD1. V shed 6 bases and J 5 bases; nucleotides not matched to a gene: 15. CDR3 length equals 16 residues. Germline V gives CDR1 SGHVS, CDR2 FQNEAQ. The CDR3 coding sequence is TGTGCCAGCAGGAATCCCTTTCGACAGGGTCTCGAGACCCAGTACTTC. This translates into CASRNPFRQGLETQYF.

Notes on this clone: In the same sample, other DNA sequences code for this CDR3. The chain links TRBV19 to TRBJ2-5, with 8 bases lining up with TRBD1. Unmatched junction bases numbered 2, after V lost 4 bases and J lost 4 bases. This CDR3 has 13 residues. Germline-derived CDR1 and CDR2 are LNHDA and SQIVND (reference sequence). DNA of the CDR3: TGTGCCAGTAGTACTGACAGGGGAGAGACCCAGTACTTC. It encodes CASSTDRGETQYF. The whole variable domain, filled in from reference TRBV19 and TRBJ2-5, reads DGGITQSPKYLFRKEGQNVTLSCEQNLNHDAMYWYRQDPGQGLRLIYYSQIVNDFQKGDIAEGYSVSREKKESFPLTVTSAQKNPTAFYLCASSTDRGETQYFGPGTRLLVL.

The J gene is TRBJ1-3, the V gene TRBV19; TRBD1 agrees at 7 bases. There are 15 residues in the CDR3. Germline V lookup: CDR1 LNHDA, CDR2 SQIVND (reference sequence). The V segment lost 4 bases and the J segment 4 bases; nucleotides outside the gene matches: 7. The CDR3 loop is CASSTGQLGGNTIYF. The CDR3 DNA is TGTGCCAGTAGTACGGGACAGCTGGGAGGAAACACCATATATTTT.

The chain is built from TRBV27 and TRBJ1-1; 8 bases map to TRBD1. This CDR3 region has 14 residues. The V and J ends lost 6 bases and 6 bases, in that order; junction bases with no gene match: 9. Germline CDR1 and CDR2: MNHEY and SMNVEV (reference sequence). The chain's CDR3 is CASRKTGGASEAFF. In nucleotides, the CDR3 is TGTGCCAGCAGGAAAACAGGGGGGGCGTCTGAAGCTTTCTTT.

The chain joins TRBV5-1 to TRBJ2-7; 12 bases line up with TRBD2. Looked up from germline, CDR1 is SGHRS and CDR2 is YFSETQ. Losses at the gene ends were 6 bases for V and 2 bases for J; bases not matched to a gene: 9. The CDR3 totals 16 residues. In DNA form, the CDR3 reads TGCGCCAGCACCCTATGGACTAGCGGGACCCCCTACGAGCAGTACTTC. Translation gives CASTLWTSGTPYEQYF.

This chain uses TRBV2 with TRBJ1-1; D ambiguous. The germline CDR1 and CDR2 sequences are SNHLY and FYNNEI. The CDR3 runs 13 residues. Trimming left V 6 bases short and J 2 bases short, with 10 bases between. CDR3 sequence (DNA): TGTGCCAGCAGCCTGCGCGGCAACACTGAAGCTTTCTTT. It encodes CASSLRGNTEAFF.

This clone was counted once. The chain recombines TRBV7-2 with TRBJ1-1, with 8 bases that match TRBD1. Germline V gives CDR1 SGHTA, CDR2 FQGNSA. This CDR3 has 15 amino acids. Trimming at V came to 5 bases and at J to 3 bases, leaving 8 bases not matched to a gene. This CDR3 reads CASSLLDREYTEAFF. CDR3 in DNA: TGTGCCAGCAGCCTCTTGGACAGGGAGTACACTGAAGCTTTCTTT.

This chain connects TRBV7-9 to TRBJ2-5; 7 bases are shared with TRBD1. V trimming: 0 bases; J trimming: 3 bases; junction bases outside the gene matches: 1. Germline V gene sequence: CDR1 SEHNR, CDR2 FQNEAQ (reference sequence). There are 14 residues in the CDR3. CDR3 loop: CASSLAGGKETQYF. The CDR3 bases are TGTGCCAGCAGCTTAGCAGGGGGCAAAGAGACCCAGTACTTC.

About this clone: One end of the junction does not line up with germline, which may come from a read error. The sample has other DNA sequences that encode this CDR3 too. The chain joins TRBV10-3 to TRBJ2-7, with no clear D. This CDR3 contains 13 residues. Germline V gene sequence: CDR1 ENHRY, CDR2 SYGVKD. The CDR3 is CAISESLSYEQYF. The CDR3 coding sequence is TGTGCCATCAGCGAGTCATTATCCTACGAGCAGTACTTC.

The chain joins TRBV9 to TRBJ2-1; perhaps TRBD1 as D (6 bases). Germline loops: CDR1 SGDLS, CDR2 YYNGEE. With 7 bases removed from V and 4 bases from J, the gap between germline ends came to 12 bases. The CDR3 is 13 residues long. CDR3 sequence: CASGTQNYNEQFF. The CDR3 DNA reads TGTGCCAGCGGGACACAGAATTACAATGAGCAGTTCTTC.